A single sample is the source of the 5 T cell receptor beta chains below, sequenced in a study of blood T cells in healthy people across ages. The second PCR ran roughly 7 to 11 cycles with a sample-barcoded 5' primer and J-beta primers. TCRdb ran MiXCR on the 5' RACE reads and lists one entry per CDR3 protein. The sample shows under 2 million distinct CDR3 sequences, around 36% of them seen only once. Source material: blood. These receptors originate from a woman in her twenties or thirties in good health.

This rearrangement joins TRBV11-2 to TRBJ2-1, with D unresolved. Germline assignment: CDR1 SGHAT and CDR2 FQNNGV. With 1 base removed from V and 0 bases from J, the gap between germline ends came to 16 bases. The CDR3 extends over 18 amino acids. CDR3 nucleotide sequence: TGTGCCAGCAGCTTAGTACCGGGTGCTTACAGCTCCTACAATGAGCAGTTCTTC. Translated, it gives CASSLVPGAYSSYNEQFF.

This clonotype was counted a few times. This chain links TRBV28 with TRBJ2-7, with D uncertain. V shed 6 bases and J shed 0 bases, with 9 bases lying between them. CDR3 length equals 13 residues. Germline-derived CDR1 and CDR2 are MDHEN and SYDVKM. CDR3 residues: CASSTDPSYEQYF. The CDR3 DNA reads TGTGCCAGCAGCACGGACCCCTCCTACGAGCAGTACTTC.

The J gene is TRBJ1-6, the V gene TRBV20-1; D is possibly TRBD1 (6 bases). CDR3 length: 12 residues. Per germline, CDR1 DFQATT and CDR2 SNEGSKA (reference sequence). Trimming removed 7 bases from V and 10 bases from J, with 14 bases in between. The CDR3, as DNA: TGCAGTGGCCAGGGGATTAACTCACCCCTCCACTTT. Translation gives CSGQGINSPLHF.

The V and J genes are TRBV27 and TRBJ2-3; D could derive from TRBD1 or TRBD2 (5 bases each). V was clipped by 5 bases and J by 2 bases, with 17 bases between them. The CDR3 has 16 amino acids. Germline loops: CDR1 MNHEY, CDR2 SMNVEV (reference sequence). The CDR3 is CASSPSGPSFTDTQYF. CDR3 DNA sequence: TGTGCCAGCAGTCCCTCGGGACCGAGCTTCACAGATACGCAGTATTTT.

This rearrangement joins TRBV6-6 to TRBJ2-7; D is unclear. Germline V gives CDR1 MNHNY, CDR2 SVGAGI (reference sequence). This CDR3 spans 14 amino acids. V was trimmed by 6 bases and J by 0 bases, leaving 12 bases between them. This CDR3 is CASRRRVSSYEQYF. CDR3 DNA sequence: TGTGCCAGCAGGCGACGGGTTAGCTCCTACGAGCAGTACTTC.